This entry lists 27 T cell receptor beta chains sequenced from one sample in a study of blood T cell repertoires in COVID-19. TCRdb keeps only in-frame clones here, not all; method: immunoSEQ multiplex PCR. The repertoire consists of 150,000 to 200,000 clones, with around 90% occurring once and the leading ten covering around 5%. Sequencing input: peripheral blood. The receptors stem from a human donor in a cohort sampled during active COVID-19.

CDR3 sequence reads: CASSARQTQETQYF. In nucleotides, the CDR3 is TGTGCCAGCAGTGCAAGGCAGACACAAGAGACCCAGTACTTC. The chain uses TRBV2 and TRBJ2-5; D gene ambiguous. The germline V gene encodes CDR1 SNHLY and CDR2 FYNNEI. V shed 4 bases and J shed 2 bases, with 11 bases lying between them. The CDR3 spans 14 residues.

The gene calls are TRBV19 and TRBJ1-1, with D uncertain. The CDR3 totals 14 residues. Germline lookup yields CDR1 LNHDA and CDR2 SQIVND (reference sequence). Trimming took 3 bases from V and 3 from J, leaving 11 bases between them. CDR3 DNA sequence: TGTGCCAGTAGTATGGGCTCGCCGGACACTGAAGCTTTCTTT. Protein product: CASSMGSPDTEAFF.

The V and J genes are TRBV2 and TRBJ2-5, with D tentatively TRBD2 (6 bases). Germline V lookup: CDR1 SNHLY, CDR2 FYNNEI. With 8 bases removed from V and 2 bases from J, the gap between germline ends came to 18 bases. This CDR3 is 15 amino acids long. CDR3 loop: CASQGLRGVQETQYF. For the CDR3, the DNA is TGTGCCAGCCAAGGACTGCGCGGGGTTCAAGAGACCCAGTACTTC.

The chain couples TRBV4-3 to TRBJ1-2; tentative D call: TRBD1 (6 bases). Trimming left V 0 bases short and J 8 bases short, with 19 bases between. The germline V gene encodes CDR1 LGHNA and CDR2 YSLEER. The CDR3 consists of 16 residues. The CDR3 here is CASSQEIGRGQGGYTF. The CDR3 DNA reads as TGCGCCAGCAGCCAAGAAATAGGGCGGGGGCAAGGCGGCTACACCTTC.

The chain is built from TRBV29-1 and TRBJ2-7; D is perhaps TRBD2 (6 bases). This CDR3 contains 13 residues. Per germline, CDR1 SQVTM and CDR2 ANQGSEA. V was clipped by 6 bases and J by 4 bases, with 16 bases between them. Here the CDR3 DNA reads TGCAGCGTGCAGCCCCCCGGAGGGTACGAGCAGTACTTC. Its protein product is CSVQPPGGYEQYF.

This clone was recorded once. V gene TRBV11-2 combines with J gene TRBJ2-7; TRBD1 matches 9 bases. V gave up 0 bases and J gave up 13 bases; unmatched junction bases: 7. This CDR3 comprises 13 residues. Germline loops: CDR1 SGHAT, CDR2 FQNNGV. Written as DNA, the CDR3 is TGTGCCAGCAGCTTAGATTGGGGACAGGGCCCTTACTTC. Translation: CASSLDWGQGPYF.

The rearrangement joins TRBV9 to TRBJ2-7; a possible D gene is TRBD1 (5 bases). Germline-derived CDR1 and CDR2 are SGDLS and YYNGEE. Trimming removed 0 bases from V and 3 bases from J, with 10 bases in between. The CDR3 has 14 residues. Written as DNA, the CDR3 is TGTGCCAGCAGCGTAGGGACACCCAACTACGAGCAGTACTTC. Its translation: CASSVGTPNYEQYF.

This clone showed up just a few times. This CDR3 reads CASSPTRGYIQYF. CDR3 in DNA: TGTGCCAGTAGCCCGACTAGAGGTTACATTCAGTACTTC. This chain uses TRBV19 with TRBJ2-4, with D perhaps TRBD2 (6 bases). V lost 6 bases, J lost 8 bases, and 14 bases lay in between. CDR1 is LNHDA, CDR2 SQIVND, per germline (reference sequence). This CDR3 is built from 13 residues. Based on the CDR3 plus reference TRBV19 and TRBJ2-4, the full variable domain is DGGITQSPKYLFRKEGQNVTLSCEQNLNHDAMYWYRQDPGQGLRLIYYSQIVNDFQKGDIAEGYSVSREKKESFPLTVTSAQKNPTAFYLCASSPTRGYIQYFGAGTRLSVL.

The chain carries TRBV5-1 and TRBJ1-5; maybe TRBD1 (5 bases). The length of the CDR3 is 14 residues. Germline V gives CDR1 SGHRS, CDR2 YFSETQ. With 0 bases removed from V and 10 bases from J, the gap between germline ends came to 14 bases. CDR3 amino acids: CASSLGRPGDPQHF. The CDR3 nucleotides read TGCGCCAGCAGCTTGGGGCGGCCGGGGGATCCCCAGCATTTT.

The genes are TRBV15 and TRBJ2-7, with TRBD2 as a possible D gene (5 bases). Germline loops: CDR1 LNHNV, CDR2 YYDKDF (reference sequence). V was shortened by 8 bases and J by 6 bases, with 20 bases between the two germline ends. The CDR3 is 14 amino acids. The DNA of the CDR3 is TGTGCCACCTCCGGCAGACTAAAAGGTAGCGAGCAGTACTTC. Translation: CATSGRLKGSEQYF.

V and J are TRBV27 and TRBJ1-5; perhaps TRBD1 as D (6 bases). The length of the CDR3 is 15 residues. V was shortened by 3 bases and J by 4 bases, with 13 bases between the two germline ends. Germline V gene data show CDR1 as MNHEY and CDR2 as SMNVEV (reference sequence). The CDR3 DNA reads as TGTGCCAGCAGTTTGTCGTCCAGGGGAAATCAGCCCCAGCATTTT. The encoded protein is CASSLSSRGNQPQHF.

V gene TRBV9 combines with J gene TRBJ2-2, with 9 positions matching TRBD2. V lost 3 bases to trimming and J lost 4 bases; unmatched junction nucleotides: 7. The germline CDR1 and CDR2 sequences are SGDLS and YYNGEE. CDR3 length: 16 amino acids. CDR3 bases: TGTGCCAGCAGCGCTTTAGCGGGAGTCGGCACCGGGGAGCTGTTTTTT. This sequence encodes CASSALAGVGTGELFF.

The V call is TRBV7-9, the J call TRBJ2-7, with a tentative D call TRBD1 (6 bases). The length of the CDR3 is 15 residues. V was trimmed by 5 bases and J by 0 bases, leaving 14 bases between them. CDR1 and CDR2 (germline): SEHNR, FQNEAQ (reference sequence). The CDR3 region has the DNA TGTGCCAGCAGCAACAGGGATTTAAGCTCCTACGAGCAGTACTTC. This encodes CASSNRDLSSYEQYF.

The chain joins TRBV29-1 to TRBJ1-2; maybe TRBD1 (6 bases). V lost 2 bases and J lost 0, with 10 bases in between. CDR3 size: 14 residues. Germline V gene lookup returns CDR1 SQVTM and CDR2 ANQGSEA. DNA of the CDR3: TGCAGCGTTGAACCAGGGGATACTAACTATGGCTACACCTTC. It codes for CSVEPGDTNYGYTF.

CDR3 in DNA: TGTGCCAGCAGCCCAAGACAGGACGGATCCTACGAGCAGTACTTC. This translates into CASSPRQDGSYEQYF. The chain combines TRBV9 with TRBJ2-7; D perhaps matches TRBD1 (6 bases). In germline, CDR1 is SGDLS, CDR2 YYNGEE. The length of the CDR3 is 15 residues. V gave up 4 bases and J gave up 1 base, with 15 bases separating them.

This chain's CDR3 is CASSPGSGNNSPLHF. The CDR3 nucleotides are TGTGCCAGCAGCCCAGGGAGCGGGAATAATTCACCCCTCCACTTT. The chain uses TRBV9 and TRBJ1-6; D is perhaps TRBD1 (5 bases). Trimming took 4 bases from V and 5 from J, leaving 13 bases between them. This CDR3 is built from 15 residues. CDR1 SGDLS and CDR2 YYNGEE come from the germline V gene.

The chain employs TRBV24-1 and TRBJ1-2, with 7 nucleotides matching TRBD1. V lost 4 bases to trimming and J lost 7 bases; unmatched junction nucleotides: 5. There are 13 residues in the CDR3. Germline V lookup: CDR1 KGHDR, CDR2 SFDVKD. The CDR3 loop is CATSDPNRGGYTF. The CDR3 nucleotides read TGTGCCACCAGTGACCCTAACAGGGGTGGCTACACCTTC.

V gene TRBV9 combines with J gene TRBJ2-7, with D tentatively TRBD2 (6 bases). Germline lookup yields CDR1 SGDLS and CDR2 YYNGEE. This CDR3 has 15 amino acids. Trimming shortened V by 4 bases and J by 0 bases, and 14 bases separated the two germline ends. CDR3 region: CASSQWAGSSYEQYF. The CDR3 region has the DNA TGTGCCAGCAGCCAGTGGGCGGGATCCTCCTACGAGCAGTACTTC. The full variable domain, its missing parts supplied by reference TRBV9 and TRBJ2-7, is DSGVTQTPKHLITATGQRVTLRCSPRSGDLSVYWYQQSLDQGLQFLIQYYNGEERAKGNILERFSAQQFPDLHSELNLSSLELGDSALYFCASSQWAGSSYEQYFGPGTRLTVT.

The V gene is TRBV19, the J gene TRBJ1-1, with 10 positions matching TRBD1. The V and J ends lost 6 bases and 5 bases, in that order; junction bases with no gene match: 3. Germline V lookup: CDR1 LNHDA, CDR2 SQIVND (reference sequence). This CDR3 is built from 13 residues. The CDR3 spells CASRTDRGTEAFF. The DNA of the CDR3 is TGTGCCAGTAGGACGGACAGGGGGACTGAAGCTTTCTTT.

This clone was observed a single time. V and J are TRBV4-3 and TRBJ2-3; unclear D gene. V lost 1 base, J lost 1 base, and 9 bases lay in between. Germline CDR1 is LGHNA and CDR2 is YSLEER. There are 15 residues in the CDR3. CDR3: CASSQASRGTDTQYF. CDR3 bases: TGCGCCAGCAGCCAAGCGTCTCGGGGCACAGATACGCAGTATTTT.

This clone was detected a few times. J is TRBJ1-5 and V is TRBV30; the D is unclear. The CDR3 contains 13 residues. Trimming pared 0 bases from V and 5 bases from J, leaving 8 bases between. Germline-derived CDR1 and CDR2 are GTSNPN and SVGIG (reference sequence). CDR3 amino acids: CAWSVGGHQPQHF. CDR3 nucleotides: TGTGCCTGGAGTGTGGGAGGGCATCAGCCCCAGCATTTT.

This chain links TRBV6-4 with TRBJ2-1; D may be TRBD2 (6 bases). Germline loops: CDR1 MRHNA, CDR2 SNTAGT. This CDR3 is built from 16 residues. With 4 bases removed from V and 8 bases from J, the gap between germline ends came to 21 bases. The CDR3: CASSALATRGIDEQFF. Written as DNA, the CDR3 is TGTGCCAGCAGTGCGTTGGCGACACGGGGGATAGATGAGCAGTTCTTC.

This clone occurred many times. CDR3 nucleotides: TGCGCCAGCAGCCAAACTAGCGGGAACACCGGGGAGCTGTTTTTT. It translates to CASSQTSGNTGELFF. The chain links TRBV4-1 to TRBJ2-2; 8 nucleotides align to TRBD2. Trimming at V came to 2 bases and at J to 1 base, leaving 0 bases not matched to a gene. CDR3 length equals 15 residues. The V gene's germline CDR1 is MGHRA and CDR2 YSYEKL.

The genes are TRBV7-2 and TRBJ1-1; unclear D gene. Germline assignment: CDR1 SGHTA and CDR2 FQGNSA. This CDR3 comprises 14 residues. V dropped 5 bases and J dropped 4 bases, with 14 bases sitting between them. DNA for the CDR3: TGTGCCAGCAGCCCCCTCGATGCAGGCACTGAAGCTTTCTTT. Its translation is CASSPLDAGTEAFF.

The rearrangement joins TRBV2 to TRBJ1-5; TRBD1 aligns across 12 bases. The germline gives CDR1 SNHLY, CDR2 FYNNEI. The CDR3 sequence is 18 residues long. Unmatched junction bases numbered 9, after V lost 6 bases and J lost 0 bases. The DNA for the CDR3 is TGTGCCAGCAGGGACCCGGGACAGGGGGCGGCTAGCAATCAGCCCCAGCATTTT. Translating it yields CASRDPGQGAASNQPQHF. Using reference TRBV2 and TRBJ1-5 for the parts outside the CDR3, the full variable domain is EPEVTQTPSHQVTQMGQEVILRCVPISNHLYFYWYRQILGQKVEFLVSFYNNEISEKSEIFDDQFSVERPDGSNFTLKIRSTKLEDSAMYFCASRDPGQGAASNQPQHFGDGTRLSIL.

This chain connects TRBV30 to TRBJ2-6; D is perhaps TRBD2 (5 bases). Per germline, CDR1 GTSNPN and CDR2 SVGIG (reference sequence). Trimming removed 0 bases from V and 2 bases from J, with 8 bases in between. The CDR3 runs to 15 residues. The DNA for the CDR3 is TGTGCCTGGAGTGTAGGGAGTACTGGGGCCAACGTCCTGACTTTC. Translation gives CAWSVGSTGANVLTF.

The rearrangement uses TRBV11-2 and TRBJ2-7; D possibly corresponds to TRBD2 (7 bases). This CDR3 is 15 amino acids long. The V gene lost 3 bases and the J gene lost 2 bases, with 14 bases spanning the gap. Germline-derived CDR1 and CDR2 are SGHAT and FQNNGV. The DNA of the CDR3 is TGTGCCAGCAGCTTGGGGGCGGGGGCCGCCTACGAGCAGTACTTC. This sequence encodes CASSLGAGAAYEQYF.